Each of the 24 T cell receptor beta chains below was sequenced from the same sample in a study of patients and donors after allogeneic stem cell transplantation. TCRdb independently ran MiXCR on the RT-PCR reads; one entry per CDR3 protein. The table includes over 9,500 distinct CDR3 sequences, 5.9% detected once. Sample: blood, either unsorted or a sorted T cell fraction (not recorded which). The origin of the receptors is a human donor who was either an allogeneic HSCT recipient or a stem cell or donor lymphocyte infusion donor (not recorded which). It is not recorded whose cells these are; they may come from a transplant donor.

This clonotype occurred many times. V gene TRBV18 combines with J gene TRBJ2-7, with 7 bases identical to TRBD1. Germline lookup yields CDR1 KGHSH and CDR2 LQKENI. This CDR3 is 15 amino acids long. With V trimmed by 2 bases and J by 0 bases, 4 bases remained unmatched. The CDR3 loop reads CASSPNYRGSYEQYF. The CDR3, as DNA: TGTGCCAGCTCACCAAATTACAGGGGCTCCTACGAGCAGTACTTC.

This clonotype was recorded many times. This chain links TRBV9 with TRBJ1-1; 11 positions match TRBD1. The CDR3 contains 18 residues. Germline V gives CDR1 SGDLS, CDR2 YYNGEE. Trimming took 4 bases from V and 3 from J; bases not matched to a gene: 14. The CDR3: CASSSGPGQGARYTEAFF. For the CDR3, the DNA is TGTGCCAGCAGCTCCGGCCCCGGACAGGGGGCGAGGTACACTGAAGCTTTCTTT.

V and J are TRBV28 and TRBJ1-3; TRBD1 might be the D (6 bases). V shed 5 bases and J shed 1 base, with 12 bases lying between them. Germline CDR1 MDHEN, CDR2 SYDVKM. The CDR3 loop spans 15 amino acids. The CDR3 here is CASSITGASGNTIYF. DNA of the CDR3: TGTGCCAGCAGTATCACGGGGGCGTCTGGAAACACCATATATTTT.

This sequence joins TRBV20-1 and TRBJ2-5; D remains unclear. The germline V gene has CDR1 DFQATT and CDR2 SNEGSKA (reference sequence). The CDR3 covers 14 residues. V lost 5 bases to trimming and J lost 4 bases, with 17 bases between them. CDR3 DNA: TGCAGTGCTCGGTCAACTCCAGCAACAGAGACCCAGTACTTC. It translates to CSARSTPATETQYF.

The table lists this clonotype with many counts. This chain joins TRBV24-1 and TRBJ2-5, with D possibly matching TRBD1 (6 bases). Trimming took 5 bases from V and 0 from J, leaving 9 bases between them. The CDR3 consists of 14 residues. Germline-derived CDR1 and CDR2 are KGHDR and SFDVKD. The CDR3 loop reads CATSVDRNQETQYF. The CDR3 DNA reads as TGTGCCACCAGTGTTGACAGGAACCAAGAGACCCAGTACTTC.

Within the sample, this clonotype is medium-sized. The chain couples TRBV20-1 to TRBJ1-1, with 10 bases lining up with TRBD1. The ends lost 8 bases at V and 5 bases at J; junction bases unmatched: 8. Per the germline V gene, CDR1 is DFQATT and CDR2 is SNEGSKA (reference sequence). The length of the CDR3 is 13 residues. In DNA form, the CDR3 reads TGCAGTTCATCTAGGGGACAGGGGACTGAAGCTTTCTTT. Its protein is CSSSRGQGTEAFF.

This clonotype was recorded many times. The chain recombines TRBV27 with TRBJ2-7; D unresolved. V lost 8 bases, J lost 3 bases, and 5 bases lay in between. Germline CDR1 reads MNHEY; CDR2 reads SMNVEV (reference sequence). The CDR3 is made up of 10 amino acids. CDR3 in DNA: TGTGCCAGCGGGGACTACGAGCAGTACTTC. Encoded protein: CASGDYEQYF.

Judged by abundance, this clonotype is medium-sized. This chain connects TRBV7-8 to TRBJ1-2; D call uncertain. Looked up from germline, CDR1 is SGHVS and CDR2 is FQNEAQ. The CDR3 contains 16 residues. V was pared by 4 bases and J by 8 bases, with 23 bases between. The CDR3 nucleotides are TGTGCCAGCAGCTCCGCCTTGAGAGACTCAAGGCAGGGCTACACCTTC. It encodes CASSSALRDSRQGYTF.

Ten or more counts support this clonotype. This chain links TRBV29-1 with TRBJ2-4, with TRBD1 identical over 10 bases. CDR1 and CDR2 from the germline V gene are SQVTM and ANQGSEA. The junction had 11 bases not matched to a gene; V was cut back by 4 bases and J by 8 bases. The CDR3 contains 15 residues. The CDR3 reads CSVGQGAGVSDIQYF. CDR3 nucleotides: TGCAGCGTTGGACAGGGGGCTGGAGTCTCGGACATTCAGTACTTC.

In its sample, this clonotype ranks as medium-sized. This rearrangement joins TRBV28 to TRBJ2-3, with D perhaps TRBD2 (5 bases). With 6 bases removed from V and 6 bases from J, the gap between germline ends came to 13 bases. CDR3 length: 13 residues. Per the germline V gene, CDR1 is MDHEN and CDR2 is SYDVKM. DNA of the CDR3: TGTGCCAGCAGGGGTCCGCGGAGGGATACGCAGTATTTT. It encodes CASRGPRRDTQYF.

The sample holds many counts of this clonotype. The chain carries TRBV24-1 and TRBJ1-2; 9 bases are a match to TRBD1. There are 14 residues in the CDR3. CDR1 KGHDR and CDR2 SFDVKD come from the germline V gene. V shed 7 bases and J 3 bases; nucleotides not matched to a gene: 5. CDR3: CATRGQGGDYGYTF. The CDR3 bases are TGTGCCACCAGGGGACAGGGAGGTGACTATGGCTACACCTTC.

The chain joins TRBV7-2 to TRBJ2-1; D call uncertain. Germline assignment: CDR1 SGHTA and CDR2 FQGNSA. Trimming took 3 bases from V and 2 from J, leaving 8 bases between them. The CDR3 loop spans 14 amino acids. CDR3 amino acids: CASSFFGTYNEQFF. The CDR3 nucleotides read TGTGCCAGCAGCTTCTTTGGGACCTACAATGAGCAGTTCTTC. The full variable domain, its missing parts supplied by reference TRBV7-2 and TRBJ2-1, is GAGVSQSPSNKVTEKGKDVELRCDPISGHTALYWYRQSLGQGLEFLIYFQGNSAPDKSGLPSDRFSAERTGGSVSTLTIQRTQQEDSAVYLCASSFFGTYNEQFFGPGTRLTVL.

This clonotype was detected a few times. The V and J genes are TRBV3-1 and TRBJ2-1; a possible D gene is TRBD2 (5 bases). Germline lookup yields CDR1 LGHDT and CDR2 YNNKEL (reference sequence). V was clipped by 3 bases and J by 10 bases, with 16 bases between them. The CDR3 loop spans 14 amino acids. CDR3 sequence (DNA): TGTGCCAGCAGCCATAAAGTTGAGCGGAGCGAGCAGTTCTTC. Translation gives CASSHKVERSEQFF.

This clonotype has a count of ten or more. The chain is built from TRBV20-1 and TRBJ2-2; D uncertain. Germline V gene data show CDR1 as DFQATT and CDR2 as SNEGSKA (reference sequence). The CDR3 runs 15 residues. V lost 5 bases and J 4 bases, leaving 17 bases between the germline ends. The CDR3 loop is CSAQRVGNPTGELFF. For the CDR3, the DNA is TGCAGTGCTCAACGTGTCGGAAACCCCACCGGGGAGCTGTTTTTT.

This clonotype was observed many times. The rearrangement uses TRBV7-2 and TRBJ2-3, with TRBD2 matching over 9 bases. V lost 5 bases, J lost 4 bases, and 10 bases stayed unmatched. Germline V gene sequence: CDR1 SGHTA, CDR2 FQGNSA. This CDR3 is 16 amino acids long. The CDR3: CASSKRTSGLADTQYF. The CDR3 nucleotides read TGTGCCAGCAGCAAAAGAACTAGCGGGTTGGCAGATACGCAGTATTTT.

In the case of this clonotype: A read error is possible here, since a much larger clone lies one base away. The rearrangement links TRBV7-6 to TRBJ2-1; TRBD2 matches at 8 bases. This CDR3 is built from 15 residues. The V gene's germline CDR1 is SGHVS and CDR2 FNYEAQ. The CDR3 nucleotides read TGTGCCAGCAGCTCGACTAGCGTGCGAGGCAATGAGCGGTTCTTC. It specifies CASSSTSVRGNERFF.

This rearrangement joins TRBV5-3 to TRBJ2-7, with TRBD1 identical over 12 bases. TRBV5-3 is an open reading frame, and its role is uncertain. V lost 4 bases, J lost 2 bases, and 16 bases stayed unmatched. This CDR3 is built from 19 residues. Written as DNA, the CDR3 is TGTGCCAGAAGCGCGGACCCGGGACAGGGGGCCTCTATGACCTACGAGCAGTACTTC. Protein product: CARSADPGQGASMTYEQYF.

This clonotype was picked up many times. This chain uses TRBV6-1 with TRBJ1-3; the D gene is possibly TRBD1 (5 bases). The V end lost 8 bases, the J end lost 0 bases, and 17 bases lay between the germline ends. The CDR3 extends over 16 amino acids. Germline-derived CDR1 and CDR2 are MNHNS and SASEGT. The CDR3 reads CASRPAGSGSGNTIYF. For the CDR3, the DNA is TGTGCCAGCCGGCCGGCAGGGTCGGGCTCTGGAAACACCATATATTTT.

The V gene is TRBV3-1, the J gene TRBJ2-5; TRBD2 agrees at 7 bases. The CDR3 spans 15 residues. Losses at the gene ends were 4 bases for V and 3 bases for J; bases not matched to a gene: 8. The germline gives CDR1 LGHDT, CDR2 YNNKEL (reference sequence). In DNA form, the CDR3 reads TGTGCCAGCAGCCCCCGGGCTAGCGGAAAAGAGACCCAGTACTTC. It encodes CASSPRASGKETQYF.

This clonotype was found many times. The chain links TRBV24-1 to TRBJ2-5; possible D gene TRBD1, 6 bases. Germline values: CDR1 KGHDR, CDR2 SFDVKD. The V end lost 9 bases, the J end lost 5 bases, and 15 bases lay between the germline ends. The CDR3 is 13 amino acids. The CDR3 is CATADRYLETQYF. CDR3 bases: TGTGCCACCGCCGACAGGTATTTGGAGACCCAGTACTTC.

This clonotype was observed many times. The chain is built from TRBV27 and TRBJ2-3; TRBD2 matches at 11 bases. From germline, CDR1 is MNHEY and CDR2 SMNVEV (reference sequence). The CDR3 contains 19 residues. V lost 5 bases to trimming and J lost 2 bases; unmatched junction nucleotides: 15. The CDR3 region is CASSPQVIAGGPPTDTQYF. The CDR3 DNA reads TGTGCCAGCAGTCCCCAGGTGATAGCGGGAGGGCCTCCCACAGATACGCAGTATTTT.

This clonotype ranks as medium-sized (0.01 to 0.1%). This chain links TRBV6-5 with TRBJ2-7; the match to TRBD2 covers 9 bases. V trimming: 5 bases; J trimming: 3 bases; junction bases outside the gene matches: 8. The germline gives CDR1 MNHEY, CDR2 SVGAGI. The length of the CDR3 is 15 residues. CDR3 in amino acids: CASSPPGLAFYEQYF. The CDR3 DNA is TGTGCCAGCAGTCCACCGGGACTAGCATTCTACGAGCAGTACTTC.

This clonotype has a count of ten or more. The CDR3 is CSALETLAGEQFF. As DNA, the CDR3 is TGCAGTGCTTTAGAGACCCTAGCGGGCGAGCAGTTCTTC. The chain is built from TRBV20-1 and TRBJ2-1; 8 bases agree with TRBD2. The CDR3 consists of 13 residues. In germline, CDR1 is DFQATT, CDR2 SNEGSKA (reference sequence). V was pared by 5 bases and J by 10 bases, with 10 bases of the junction left unmatched.

This clonotype was detected ten times or more. This chain uses TRBV12-3 or TRBV12-4 with TRBJ2-3; TRBD1 matches 7 bases. The trim removed 1 base at V and 1 base at J, leaving 2 bases unmatched. The CDR3 sequence is 15 residues long. The CDR3 here is CASSLGQGRTDTQYF. CDR3 nucleotide sequence: TGTGCCAGCAGTTTAGGACAGGGACGCACAGATACGCAGTATTTT.